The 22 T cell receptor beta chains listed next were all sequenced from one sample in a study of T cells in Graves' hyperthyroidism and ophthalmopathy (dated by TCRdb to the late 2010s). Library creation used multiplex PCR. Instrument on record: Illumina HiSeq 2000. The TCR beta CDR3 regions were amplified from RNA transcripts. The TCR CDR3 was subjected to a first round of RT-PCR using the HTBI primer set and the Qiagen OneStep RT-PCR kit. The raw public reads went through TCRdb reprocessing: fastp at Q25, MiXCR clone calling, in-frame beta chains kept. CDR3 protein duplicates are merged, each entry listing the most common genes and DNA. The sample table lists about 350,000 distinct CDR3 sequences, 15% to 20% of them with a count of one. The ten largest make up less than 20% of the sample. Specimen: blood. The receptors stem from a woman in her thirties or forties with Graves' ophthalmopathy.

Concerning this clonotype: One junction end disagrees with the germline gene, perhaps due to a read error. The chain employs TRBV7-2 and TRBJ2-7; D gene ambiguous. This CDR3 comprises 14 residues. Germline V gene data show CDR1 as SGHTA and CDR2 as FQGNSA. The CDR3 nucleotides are TGTGCCAGCAGCTCCACCCCCGGGTCCTCCGAGCAGTACTTC. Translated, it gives CASSSTPGSSEQYF. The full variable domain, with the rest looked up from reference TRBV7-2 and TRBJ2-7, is GAGVSQSPSNKVTEKGKDVELRCDPISGHTALYWYRQSLGQGLEFLIYFQGNSAPDKSGLPSDRFSAERTGGSVSTLTIQRTQQEDSAVYLCASSSTPGSSEQYFGPGTRLTVT.

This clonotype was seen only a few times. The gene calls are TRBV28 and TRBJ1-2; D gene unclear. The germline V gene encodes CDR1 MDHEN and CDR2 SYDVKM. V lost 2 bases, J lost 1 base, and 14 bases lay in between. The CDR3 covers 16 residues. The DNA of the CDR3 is TGTGCCAGCAGTTTAGTCTCGGCGGGGATTAACTATGGCTACACCTTC. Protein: CASSLVSAGINYGYTF.

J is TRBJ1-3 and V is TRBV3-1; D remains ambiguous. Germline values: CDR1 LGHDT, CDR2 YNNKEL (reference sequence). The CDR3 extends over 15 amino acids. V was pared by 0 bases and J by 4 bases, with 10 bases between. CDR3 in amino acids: CASSQDSLAGNTIYF. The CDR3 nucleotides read TGTGCCAGCAGCCAAGATTCGCTGGCGGGAAACACCATATATTTT.

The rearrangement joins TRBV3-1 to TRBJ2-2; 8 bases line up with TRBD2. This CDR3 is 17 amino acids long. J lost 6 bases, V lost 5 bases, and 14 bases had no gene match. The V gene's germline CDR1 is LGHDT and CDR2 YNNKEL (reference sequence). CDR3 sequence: CASSSTGRGKFSGELFF. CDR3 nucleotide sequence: TGTGCCAGCAGCTCTACCGGGAGGGGGAAGTTTTCCGGGGAGCTGTTTTTT.

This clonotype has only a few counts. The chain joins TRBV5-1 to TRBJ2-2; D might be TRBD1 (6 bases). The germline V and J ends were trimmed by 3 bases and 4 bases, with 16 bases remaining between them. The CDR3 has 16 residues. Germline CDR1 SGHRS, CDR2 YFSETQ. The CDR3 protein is CASSSFRQGSTGELFF. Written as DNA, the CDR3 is TGCGCCAGCAGCTCCTTTAGGCAGGGGAGCACCGGGGAGCTGTTTTTT. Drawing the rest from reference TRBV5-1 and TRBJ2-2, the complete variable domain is KAGVTQTPRYLIKTRGQQVTLSCSPISGHRSVSWYQQTPGQGLQFLFEYFSETQRNKGNFPGRFSGRQFSNSRSEMNVSTLELGDSALYLCASSSFRQGSTGELFFGEGSRLTVL.

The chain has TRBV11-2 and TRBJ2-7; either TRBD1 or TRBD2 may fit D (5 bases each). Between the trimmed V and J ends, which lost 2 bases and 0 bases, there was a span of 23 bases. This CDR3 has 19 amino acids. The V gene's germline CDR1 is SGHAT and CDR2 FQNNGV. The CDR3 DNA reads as TGTGCCAGCAGCTTACTGGCCAGGGATAAAGCCGGGATCTCCTACGAGCAGTACTTC. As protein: CASSLLARDKAGISYEQYF.

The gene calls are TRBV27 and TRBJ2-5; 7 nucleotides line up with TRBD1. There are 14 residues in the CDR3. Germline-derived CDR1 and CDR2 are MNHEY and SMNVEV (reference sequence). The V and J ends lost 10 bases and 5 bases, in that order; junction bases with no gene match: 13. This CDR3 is CANRPRQGRETQYF. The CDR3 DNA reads TGTGCCAACAGGCCTAGACAGGGACGGGAGACCCAGTACTTC.

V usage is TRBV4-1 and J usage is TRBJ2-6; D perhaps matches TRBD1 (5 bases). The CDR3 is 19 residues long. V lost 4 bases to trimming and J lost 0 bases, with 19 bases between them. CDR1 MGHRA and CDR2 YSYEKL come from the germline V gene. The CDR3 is CASSPYSPGISSGANVLTF. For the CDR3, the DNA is TGCGCCAGCAGCCCGTATTCCCCAGGGATTTCCTCTGGGGCCAACGTCCTGACTTTC.

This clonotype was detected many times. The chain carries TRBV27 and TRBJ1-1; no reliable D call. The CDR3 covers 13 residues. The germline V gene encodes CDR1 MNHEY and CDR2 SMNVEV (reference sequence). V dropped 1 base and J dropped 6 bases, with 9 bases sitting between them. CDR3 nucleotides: TGTGCCAGCAGTTTATTCGAGACCGCTGAAGCTTTCTTT. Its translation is CASSLFETAEAFF.

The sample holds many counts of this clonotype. The CDR3 loop reads CASSSTGIYEQYF. CDR3 coding DNA: TGTGCCAGCAGTTCCACAGGGATCTACGAGCAGTACTTC. J is TRBJ2-7 and V is TRBV28, with D maybe TRBD1 (6 bases). This CDR3 spans 13 amino acids. CDR1 is MDHEN and CDR2 is SYDVKM in the germline V gene. V lost 4 bases and J 3 bases, leaving 10 bases between the germline ends.

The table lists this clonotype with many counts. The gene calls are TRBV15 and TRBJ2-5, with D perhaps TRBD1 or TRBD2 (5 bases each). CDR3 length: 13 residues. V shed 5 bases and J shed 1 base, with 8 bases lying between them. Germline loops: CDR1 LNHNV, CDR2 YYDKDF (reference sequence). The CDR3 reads CATSVGGQETQYF. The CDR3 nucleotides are TGTGCCACCAGCGTTGGGGGCCAAGAGACCCAGTACTTC.

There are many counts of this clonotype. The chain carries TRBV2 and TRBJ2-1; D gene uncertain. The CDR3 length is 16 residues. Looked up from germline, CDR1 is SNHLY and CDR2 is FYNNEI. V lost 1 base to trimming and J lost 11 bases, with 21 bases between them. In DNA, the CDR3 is TGTGCCAGCAGTGAAGGTTTTGTCGTGTCTGGGGTGAAGCAGTTCTTC. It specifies CASSEGFVVSGVKQFF. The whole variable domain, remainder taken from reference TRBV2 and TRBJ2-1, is EPEVTQTPSHQVTQMGQEVILRCVPISNHLYFYWYRQILGQKVEFLVSFYNNEISEKSEIFDDQFSVERPDGSNFTLKIRSTKLEDSAMYFCASSEGFVVSGVKQFFGPGTRLTVL.

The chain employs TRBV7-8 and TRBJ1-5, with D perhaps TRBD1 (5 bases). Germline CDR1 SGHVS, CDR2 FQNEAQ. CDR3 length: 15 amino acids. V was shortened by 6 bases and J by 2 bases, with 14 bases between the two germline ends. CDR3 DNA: TGTGCCAGCAGGCCGGGGTTGGGGGGCAATCAGCCCCAGCATTTT. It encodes CASRPGLGGNQPQHF.

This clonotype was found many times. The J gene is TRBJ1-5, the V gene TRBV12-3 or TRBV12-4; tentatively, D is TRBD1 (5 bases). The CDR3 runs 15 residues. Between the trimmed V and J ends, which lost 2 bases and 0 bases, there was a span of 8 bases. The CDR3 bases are TGTGCCAGCAGTTTAAGGGGATATAGCAATCAGCCCCAGCATTTT. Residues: CASSLRGYSNQPQHF.

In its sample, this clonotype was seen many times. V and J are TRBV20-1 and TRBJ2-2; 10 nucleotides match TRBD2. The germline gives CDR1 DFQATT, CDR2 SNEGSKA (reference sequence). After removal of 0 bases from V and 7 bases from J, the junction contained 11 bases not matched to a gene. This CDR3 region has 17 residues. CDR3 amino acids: CSARDPNLAGVHGELFF. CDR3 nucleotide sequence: TGCAGTGCTAGAGATCCCAACCTAGCGGGAGTTCACGGGGAGCTGTTTTTT.

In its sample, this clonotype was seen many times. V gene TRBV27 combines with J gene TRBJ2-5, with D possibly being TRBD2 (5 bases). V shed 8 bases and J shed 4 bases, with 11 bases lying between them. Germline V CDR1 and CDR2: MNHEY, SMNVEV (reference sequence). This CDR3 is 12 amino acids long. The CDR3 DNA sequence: TGTGCCAGCTTCGGGGTGTTAGAGACCCAGTACTTC. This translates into CASFGVLETQYF.

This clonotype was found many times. CDR3 sequence reads: CASSRLAVPYEQYF. As DNA, the CDR3 is TGCGCCAGCAGCCGACTAGCGGTTCCCTACGAGCAGTACTTC. The chain carries TRBV5-1 and TRBJ2-7, with TRBD2 matching over 9 bases. V lost 4 bases and J lost 2; bases outside the gene matches: 4. The CDR3 extends over 14 amino acids. Germline values: CDR1 SGHRS, CDR2 YFSETQ.

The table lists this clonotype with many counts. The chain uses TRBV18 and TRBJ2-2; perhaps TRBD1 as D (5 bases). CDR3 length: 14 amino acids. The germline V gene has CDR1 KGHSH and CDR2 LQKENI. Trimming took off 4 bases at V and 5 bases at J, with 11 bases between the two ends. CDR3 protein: CASSLTDRTGELFF. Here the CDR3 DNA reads TGTGCCAGCTCACTAACCGACAGAACCGGGGAGCTGTTTTTT.

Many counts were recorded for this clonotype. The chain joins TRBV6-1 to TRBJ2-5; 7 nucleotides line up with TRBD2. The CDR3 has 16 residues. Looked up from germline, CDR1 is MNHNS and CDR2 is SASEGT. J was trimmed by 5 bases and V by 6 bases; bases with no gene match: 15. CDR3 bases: TGTGCCAGCAGGGCGCGACGGACTAGGCTCGTTGAGACCCAGTACTTC. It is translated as CASRARRTRLVETQYF.

The CDR3 loop reads CSARLQNTEAFF. CDR3 sequence (DNA): TGCAGTGCTAGGTTACAAAACACTGAAGCTTTCTTT. The chain joins TRBV20-1 to TRBJ1-1; D remains ambiguous. In germline, CDR1 is DFQATT, CDR2 SNEGSKA (reference sequence). Trimming took off 3 bases at V and 2 bases at J, with 7 bases between the two ends. The CDR3 sequence is 12 residues long.

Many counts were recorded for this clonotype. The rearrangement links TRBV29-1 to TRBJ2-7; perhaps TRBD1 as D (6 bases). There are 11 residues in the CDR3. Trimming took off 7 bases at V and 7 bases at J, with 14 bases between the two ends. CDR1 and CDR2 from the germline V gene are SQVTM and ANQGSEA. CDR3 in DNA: TGCAGCGCCGACGAGGGGGTGGAGCAGTACTTC. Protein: CSADEGVEQYF.

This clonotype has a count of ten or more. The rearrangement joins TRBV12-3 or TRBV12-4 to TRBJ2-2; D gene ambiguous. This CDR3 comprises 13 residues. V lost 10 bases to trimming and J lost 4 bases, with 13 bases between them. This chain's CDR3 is CAIKGIFTGELFF. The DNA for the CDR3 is TGTGCCATTAAAGGGATCTTCACCGGGGAGCTGTTTTTT.